This T cell receptor (beta chain) was documented in a study of graft-versus-host responses after intestinal transplantation. Study in general: Transplants given to recipients were multivisceral, liver-intestinal, or isolated intestinal. Study findings and constraints: Maximum circulating GvH clone levels tracked with early post-transplant HvG decreases. Allografts from individuals with graft-donor T cell macrochimerism displayed high graft-versus-host to host-versus-graft clonal ratios.

On this clone: No antigen is known for it.

The data were produced by immunoSEQ multiplex PCR, yet TCRdb's version contains in-frame clones alone and is incomplete. The table has about 25,000 clones, around 96% seen once. V was clipped by 1 base and J by 0 bases, with 11 bases between them. Germline V gene sequence: CDR1 MNHNS, CDR2 SASEGT. This CDR3 contains 16 residues. This chain links TRBV6-1 with TRBJ2-3, with D perhaps being TRBD1 or TRBD2 (5 bases each). This receptor was identified in a human patient who received an intestinal transplant, so some T cells may come from the graft donor. Material: PBMCs, obtained around 29 days after intestinal transplant. The CDR3 here is CASSEGQGRSTDTQYF. CDR3 DNA: TGTGCCAGCAGTGAAGGGCAGGGACGGAGCACAGATACGCAGTATTTT.